The clone carrying this T cell receptor beta chain turned up a few times. The CDR3 is made up of 13 amino acids. Germline lookup yields CDR1 SGHDN and CDR2 FVKESK. Trimming took off 4 bases at V and 7 bases at J, with 14 bases between the two ends. This specimen comes from a study of blood T cells in healthy people across ages. With a J-beta primer mix and a sample-barcoded 5' primer, a second PCR ran about 7 to 12 cycles. MiXCR was run by TCRdb on the 5' RACE reads, yielding one entry per CDR3 protein. The sample lists 450,000 to 650,000 distinct CDR3 sequences, nearly 25% occurring once. The sample was also reused in another study, on T cells of mothers and their children. This second report adds: Per child, 2.5 million to 3.5 million TCR beta CDR3 reads were obtained, against over 9.5 million per mother. Overlap measured in related mother-child pairs was slightly, non-significantly higher than in unrelated pairs.

The TCR comes from a boy younger than 18 in good health. The chain carries TRBV14 and TRBJ2-7; D not resolved. Sequencing was performed on blood. This CDR3 reads CASSLLHVGEQYF. CDR3 DNA: TGTGCCAGCAGCCTTCTTCACGTGGGGGAGCAGTACTTC.